This T cell receptor beta chain was identified in a study of blood T cells in healthy people across ages. Study overall: About one barcoded beta molecule per two T cells was the capture yield of template switching. Notes on the study in general: Diversity was estimated from one million T cells, and these estimates were considered underestimates.

Then a second PCR, running roughly 7 to 11 cycles, was carried out with a sample-barcoded 5' primer and a J-beta primer mix. Every cDNA molecule bore a tag from a template-switch adaptor containing 12 random nucleotides. TCRdb re-derived calls from the 5' RACE reads in MiXCR, one entry per CDR3 protein. This table holds about 1.1 million distinct CDR3 sequences, 30% to 40% found once. V dropped 7 bases and J dropped 7 bases, with 13 bases sitting between them. The CDR3 has 13 amino acids. The germline V gene encodes CDR1 LNHDA and CDR2 SQIVND (reference sequence). This clonotype was observed a few times. The antigen is not known.

This rearrangement joins TRBV19 to TRBJ2-2; possibly TRBD1 for D (6 bases). The clonotype was recovered from a man younger than 35 in good health. The specimen sequenced was blood. The CDR3 protein is CASNPTGIGELFF. The CDR3 DNA reads TGTGCCAGTAACCCAACAGGGATCGGGGAGCTGTTTTTT. The full variable domain, rest sourced from reference TRBV19 and TRBJ2-2, is DGGITQSPKYLFRKEGQNVTLSCEQNLNHDAMYWYRQDPGQGLRLIYYSQIVNDFQKGDIAEGYSVSREKKESFPLTVTSAQKNPTAFYLCASNPTGIGELFFGEGSRLTVL.